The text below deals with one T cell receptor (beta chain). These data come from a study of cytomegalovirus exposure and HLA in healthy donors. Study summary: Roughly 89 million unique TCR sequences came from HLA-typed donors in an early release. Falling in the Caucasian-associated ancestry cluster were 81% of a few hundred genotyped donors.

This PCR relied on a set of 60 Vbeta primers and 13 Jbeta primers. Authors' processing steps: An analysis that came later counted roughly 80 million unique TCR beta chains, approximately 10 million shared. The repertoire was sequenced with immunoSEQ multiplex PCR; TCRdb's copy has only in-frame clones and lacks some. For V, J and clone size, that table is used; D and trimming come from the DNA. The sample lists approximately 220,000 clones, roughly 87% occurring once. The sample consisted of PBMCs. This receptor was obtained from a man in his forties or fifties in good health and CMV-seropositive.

This CDR3 is CASSGLAGEEWFF. CDR3 DNA: TGCGCCAGCAGCGGTTTAGCGGGAGAGGAGTGGTTCTTC. This rearrangement joins TRBV5-1 to TRBJ2-1; 9 bases are a match to TRBD2. J was trimmed by 15 bases and V by 4 bases; bases with no gene match: 11. This CDR3 is built from 13 residues. Looked up from germline, CDR1 is SGHRS and CDR2 is YFSETQ.